The rows below give T cell receptor beta chains drawn from one sample of a study of blood T cell repertoires in COVID-19. TCRdb's table, derived via immunoSEQ multiplex PCR, lists solely in-frame clones and lacks some. The sample has approximately 150,000 clones, around 84% seen once; the top ten hold roughly 8%. The sample consisted of PBMCs or T cells enriched from blood (not recorded which). Receptors were obtained from a woman aged 50 to 65 who had recovered from COVID-19. Each CDR3 is given with its conserved first and last residue. The order of the fields is J gene, clone size, D gene, V gene, CDR3 protein, CDR3 DNA. A D gene is named only where the DNA matches it firmly. Size values are once, few and many counts, or a class for expanded clones, and some rows have none.

TRBJ1-1 . TRBD1 TRBV10-2 CASSTTGGLLGTEAFF TGCGCCAGCAGTACGACAGGGGGCTTGTTGGGCACTGAAGCTTTCTTT
TRBJ2-7 . TRBD2 TRBV5-1 CASSFQQPGLAFSYEQYF TGCGCCAGCAGCTTCCAGCAGCCGGGACTAGCGTTTAGCTACGAGCAGTACTTC
TRBJ1-6 . . TRBV7-8 CASSYEGSPLHF TGTGCCAGCAGCTACGAGGGTTCACCCCTCCACTTT
TRBJ1-1 few . TRBV4-2 CASSQGQLNTEAFF TGTGCCAGCAGCCAAGGACAGTTGAACACTGAAGCTTTCTTT
TRBJ1-5 . TRBD1 TRBV19 CASSRQGVNQPQHF TGTGCCAGTAGTAGACAGGGGGTAAATCAGCCCCAGCATTTT
TRBJ1-3 . . TRBV7-2 CASSFLSGFGGNTIYF TGTGCCAGCAGTTTCCTCTCAGGGTTTGGAGGAAACACCATATATTTT
TRBJ2-2 . . TRBV7-9 CASSLFVPGELFF TGTGCCAGCAGCTTATTCGTCCCCGGGGAGCTGTTTTTT
TRBJ2-7 many . TRBV5-4 CASSRADSSYEQYF TGTGCCAGCAGCCGAGCCGACAGCTCCTACGAGCAGTACTTC
TRBJ2-3 . TRBD2 TRBV5-6 CASSPLRASGGLDTQYF TGTGCCAGCAGCCCACTCCGGGCTAGCGGGGGTTTAGATACGCAGTATTTT
TRBJ1-4 few . TRBV19 CASIGDNNEKLFF TGTGCCAGTATCGGGGACAATAATGAAAAACTGTTTTTT
TRBJ1-3 once TRBD1 TRBV2 CASSSTGVYSSGNTIYF TGTGCCAGCAGTTCGACAGGGGTATATAGCTCTGGAAACACCATATATTTT
TRBJ1-6 . TRBD1 TRBV2 CASSYRDRGRGDSPLHF TGTGCCAGCAGCTACCGGGACAGGGGGCGCGGTGATTCACCCCTCCACTTT
TRBJ1-4 . . TRBV5-1 CASSLEGGPNEKLFF TGCGCCAGCAGCTTGGAGGGGGGGCCTAATGAAAAACTGTTTTTT
TRBJ1-5 . . TRBV21-1 CASSPQIRVGRPSNQPQHF TGTGCCAGCAGCCCACAAATCAGGGTAGGCAGGCCGAGCAATCAGCCCCAGCATTTT
TRBJ2-7 . TRBD2 TRBV27 CASRPSGSGVGQYF TGTGCCAGCAGGCCGAGCGGGAGTGGGGTTGGGCAGTACTTC
TRBJ2-7 . TRBD1 TRBV2 CASKQGVNEQYF TGTGCCAGCAAACAGGGGGTAAATGAGCAGTACTTC
TRBJ1-2 few . TRBV12-3/TRBV12-4 CASSLIGGGYTF TGTGCCAGCAGTTTGATAGGGGGTGGCTACACCTTC
TRBJ1-5 . TRBD1 TRBV19 CASRGSGGGNQPQHF TGTGCCAGTAGAGGGTCAGGGGGTGGCAATCAGCCCCAGCATTTT
TRBJ2-3 . TRBD1 TRBV5-1 CASSPIDRVRTDTQYF TGCGCCAGCAGCCCCATTGACAGGGTCCGCACAGATACGCAGTATTTT
TRBJ1-4 . . TRBV28 CASSREKLFF TGTGCCAGCAGTCGTGAAAAACTGTTTTTT
TRBJ2-5 . TRBD1 TRBV7-8 CASSNRQGRETQYF TGTGCCAGCAGCAATAGACAGGGGCGGGAGACCCAGTACTTC
TRBJ2-7 . TRBD1 TRBV28 CASKQGAWATYEQYF TGTGCCAGCAAACAGGGGGCTTGGGCAACCTACGAGCAGTACTTC
TRBJ2-3 . . TRBV5-8 CASKKAIGAQYF TGTGCCTCCAAAAAGGCCATAGGGGCGCAGTATTTT
TRBJ1-6 . TRBD1 TRBV4-2 CASSPLKGQGESPLHF TGTGCCAGCAGCCCACTTAAGGGACAGGGAGAATCACCCCTCCACTTT
TRBJ2-3 . . TRBV11-2 CASSLDPRDTQYF TGTGCCAGCAGCTTAGATCCGAGGGATACGCAGTATTTT
TRBJ1-5 . . TRBV6-5 CASSYREKFQPQHF TGTGCCAGCAGTTACCGGGAGAAGTTCCAGCCCCAGCATTTT
TRBJ2-1 . TRBD2 TRBV27 CASSSGLDYNEQFF TGTGCCAGCAGTTCGGGACTAGACTACAATGAGCAGTTCTTC
TRBJ2-1 . . TRBV7-2 CASSLERGSQFF TGTGCCAGCAGCTTAGAGAGGGGGTCGCAGTTCTTC
TRBJ2-3 . TRBD1 TRBV11-2 CASRHRGDTQYF TGTGCCAGCAGACACAGGGGAGATACGCAGTATTTT
TRBJ2-5 . . TRBV5-4 CASSKVSAGLRETQYF TGTGCCAGCAGCAAGGTTTCAGCAGGGCTACGAGAGACCCAGTACTTC
TRBJ1-3 . . TRBV3-1/TRBV3-2 CASSRQQRDSLSGNTIYF TGTGCCAGCAGCCGGCAGCAACGGGACTCCCTCTCTGGAAACACCATATATTTT
TRBJ1-2 . TRBD1 TRBV2 CASSEAGRGRGYTF TGTGCCAGCAGTGAAGCGGGCAGGGGGCGTGGCTACACCTTC
TRBJ1-4 . . TRBV4-3 CASSQAGRGKLFF TGCGCCAGCAGCCAAGCTGGTCGCGGAAAACTGTTTTTT
TRBJ1-4 . . TRBV5-3 CARSPRRRSGFLEKLFF TGTGCCAGAAGCCCTCGGAGGAGATCAGGTTTCCTTGAAAAACTGTTTTTT
TRBJ2-5 . TRBD2 TRBV11-3 CASSSPRSTSGGRQETQYF TGTGCCAGCAGCTCTCCCCGGTCTACTAGCGGGGGGAGACAAGAGACCCAGTACTTC
TRBJ1-1 once . TRBV2 CASSEGRQGEAFF TGTGCCAGCAGTGAGGGTCGGCAGGGTGAAGCTTTCTTT
TRBJ1-2 once TRBD1 TRBV12-3/TRBV12-4 CASSSGQFYGYTF TGTGCCAGCAGTTCGGGACAGTTTTATGGCTACACCTTC
TRBJ2-1 . TRBD1 TRBV19 CASNPAGGGHNEQFF TGTGCCAGTAACCCGGCAGGGGGTGGACACAATGAGCAGTTCTTC
TRBJ2-7 . . TRBV6-2/TRBV6-3 CASSYDSPYEQYF TGTGCCAGCAGTTACGATAGCCCCTACGAGCAGTACTTC
TRBJ1-1 . . TRBV10-2 CASSNYNRENTEAFF TGCGCCAGCAGTAACTATAACAGGGAAAACACTGAAGCTTTCTTT
TRBJ1-4 . TRBD1 TRBV6-5 CASGGPGQEGEKLFF TGTGCCAGCGGGGGACCGGGACAGGAGGGAGAAAAACTGTTTTTT
TRBJ2-7 many . TRBV28 CASSQYEQYF TGTGCCAGCAGTCAATACGAGCAGTACTTC
TRBJ2-7 . . TRBV7-2 CASSQGVPPYEQYF TGTGCCAGCAGCCAAGGGGTTCCCCCCTACGAGCAGTACTTC
TRBJ1-1 . TRBD1 TRBV7-8 CASSLAPTGVGTEAFF TGTGCCAGCAGCTTAGCTCCAACAGGGGTCGGCACTGAAGCTTTCTTT
TRBJ2-2 . . TRBV2 CASSPRDKNTGELFF TGTGCCAGCAGTCCTAGGGACAAGAACACCGGGGAGCTGTTTTTT
TRBJ2-1 few . TRBV19 CASSVGLREIEYEQFF TGTGCCAGTAGTGTGGGGCTGCGGGAAATTGAATATGAGCAGTTCTTC
TRBJ2-3 . . TRBV11-3 CASSPQSDTQYF TGTGCCAGCAGTCCGCAGTCGGATACGCAGTATTTT
TRBJ1-1 . TRBD1 TRBV28 CASRPGGTNTEAFF TGTGCCAGCAGGCCAGGGGGCACGAACACTGAAGCTTTCTTT
TRBJ2-3 . TRBD2 TRBV6-1 CASSEASGGLAGPRSTDTQYF TGTGCCAGCAGTGAAGCGTCGGGTGGACTAGCGGGACCAAGGAGCACAGATACGCAGTATTTT
TRBJ2-6 . . TRBV15 CATSMGGTGANVLTF TGTGCCACCAGCATGGGGGGAACAGGGGCCAACGTCCTGACTTTC
TRBJ1-4 . TRBD1 TRBV3-1/TRBV3-2 CASSQVDRGRWIGEKLFF TGTGCCAGCAGCCAGGTAGACAGGGGGCGCTGGATTGGTGAAAAACTGTTTTTT
TRBJ1-4 once . TRBV2 CASSSLATNEKLFF TGTGCCAGCAGTTCACTCGCAACTAATGAAAAACTGTTTTTT
TRBJ2-1 . . TRBV11-2 CASSLGGDPYNEQFF TGTGCCAGCAGCTTAGGCGGGGACCCCTACAATGAGCAGTTCTTC
TRBJ1-3 . TRBD1 TRBV11-3 CASSAGDRGSGNTIYF TGTGCCAGCAGCGCCGGAGACAGGGGCTCTGGAAACACCATATATTTT
TRBJ1-5 few . TRBV7-6 CASSLATGGNQPQHF TGTGCCAGCAGCTTAGCTACAGGAGGGAATCAGCCCCAGCATTTT